The 31 T cell receptor beta chains listed next were all sequenced from one sample in a study of blood T cell repertoires in COVID-19. This table comes from immunoSEQ multiplex PCR, and its TCRdb copy is limited to in-frame clones, with some not included. Of about 100,000 clones in the sample, 70% to 90% are singletons; the top ten hold 13%. The sample comprised peripheral blood. All receptors derive from a man aged 45 to 65 with active or convalescent COVID-19.

This clone has more than one count but fewer than ten. The chain joins TRBV30 to TRBJ1-1; D possibly corresponds to TRBD1 (5 bases). Between the trimmed V and J ends, which lost 3 bases and 1 base, there was a span of 12 bases. Germline CDR1 and CDR2: GTSNPN and SVGIG (reference sequence). CDR3 length: 14 amino acids. CDR3 DNA: TGTGCCTGGAGACGAATCGACAGGAACACTGAAGCTTTCTTT. Its translation: CAWRRIDRNTEAFF.

CDR3 DNA sequence: TGTGCCAGCAGCCGGGGGGACTCGTACAATGAGCAGTTCTTC. Residues: CASSRGDSYNEQFF. J is TRBJ2-1 and V is TRBV3-1 (or the pseudogene TRBV3-2); a possible D gene is TRBD2 (6 bases). From germline, CDR1 is LGHDT and CDR2 YNNKEL (reference sequence). This CDR3 region has 14 residues. Trimming took 4 bases from V and 4 from J, leaving 11 bases between them.

This clone was seen more than once but under ten times. The CDR3 protein is CASSPDRGLGYTF. CDR3 DNA: TGTGCCAGTAGCCCCGACAGGGGGCTTGGCTACACCTTC. The genes are TRBV19 and TRBJ1-2; 10 positions match TRBD1. Germline trimming cut 6 bases from V and 7 bases from J; bases unmatched to any gene: 5. The CDR3 contains 13 residues. Germline CDR1 is LNHDA and CDR2 is SQIVND (reference sequence).

The genes are TRBV7-9 and TRBJ2-2; TRBD2 matches 11 bases. The CDR3 sequence is 16 residues long. With V trimmed by 5 bases and J by 3 bases, 5 bases remained unmatched. Germline V CDR1 and CDR2: SEHNR, FQNEAQ (reference sequence). CDR3: CASSPPGLADTGELFF. The CDR3 bases are TGTGCCAGCAGCCCACCGGGACTAGCGGACACCGGGGAGCTGTTTTTT.

The gene calls are TRBV28 and TRBJ1-6, with D possibly matching TRBD1 (5 bases). This CDR3 comprises 14 residues. Germline V gene lookup returns CDR1 MDHEN and CDR2 SYDVKM. V was pared by 5 bases and J by 7 bases, with 12 bases between. CDR3 sequence: CASSLRQNNSPLHF. The CDR3 DNA follows: TGTGCCAGCAGTCTCCGACAGAACAATTCACCCCTCCACTTT. Full variable domain (remainder filled in from reference TRBV28 and TRBJ1-6): DVKVTQSSRYLVKRTGEKVFLECVQDMDHENMFWYRQDPGLGLRLIYFSYDVKMKEKGDIPEGYSVSREKKERFSLILESASTNQTSMYLCASSLRQNNSPLHFGNGTRLTVT.

This chain joins TRBV5-4 and TRBJ2-3; D might be TRBD2 (5 bases). The CDR3 is 13 amino acids. Germline V gene lookup returns CDR1 SGHNT and CDR2 YYREEE (reference sequence). Trimming took 4 bases from V and 5 from J, leaving 11 bases between them. DNA of the CDR3: TGTGCCAGCAGCGCGGACTTTTTAGATACGCAGTATTTT. It yields the protein CASSADFLDTQYF. The variable domain in full, with the rest retrieved from reference TRBV5-4 and TRBJ2-3, is ETGVTQSPTHLIKTRGQQVTLRCSSQSGHNTVSWYQQALGQGPQFIFQYYREEENGRGNFPPRFSGLQFPNYSSELNVNALELDDSALYLCASSADFLDTQYFGPGTRLTVL.

The chain is built from TRBV2 and TRBJ1-1; D gene uncertain. The CDR3 is 13 amino acids. V was trimmed by 3 bases and J by 5 bases, leaving 10 bases between them. The V gene's germline CDR1 is SNHLY and CDR2 FYNNEI. CDR3 sequence reads: CASSESVYTEAFF. The CDR3 DNA reads TGTGCCAGCAGTGAGTCAGTTTATACTGAAGCTTTCTTT.

The chain joins TRBV7-9 to TRBJ2-1, with D uncertain. Trimming took 6 bases from V and 7 from J, leaving 10 bases between them. CDR1 is SEHNR and CDR2 is FQNEAQ in the germline V gene (reference sequence). The CDR3 runs to 12 residues. Here the CDR3 DNA reads TGTGCCAGCAGACTCGACTTAAATGAGCAGTTCTTC. Its translation is CASRLDLNEQFF.

The chain has TRBV5-1 and TRBJ2-3; TRBD1 aligns across 11 bases. CDR3 size: 17 residues. Germline trimming cut 4 bases from V and 5 bases from J; bases unmatched to any gene: 12. Per the germline V gene, CDR1 is SGHRS and CDR2 is YFSETQ. The CDR3 spells CASSTSRTGGFGDTQYF. The CDR3 DNA follows: TGCGCCAGCAGCACCTCCCGGACAGGGGGCTTTGGAGATACGCAGTATTTT. Supplemented by reference TRBV5-1 and TRBJ2-3, the full variable domain reads KAGVTQTPRYLIKTRGQQVTLSCSPISGHRSVSWYQQTPGQGLQFLFEYFSETQRNKGNFPGRFSGRQFSNSRSEMNVSTLELGDSALYLCASSTSRTGGFGDTQYFGPGTRLTVL.

V is TRBV18 and J is TRBJ1-1, with D unresolved. With 2 bases removed from V and 11 bases from J, the gap between germline ends came to 9 bases. CDR1 is KGHSH and CDR2 is LQKENI in the germline V gene. The CDR3 runs to 11 residues. The CDR3 bases are TGTGCCAGCTCACCAGGGTTGGAGGCTTTCTTT. Protein: CASSPGLEAFF.

The genes are TRBV16 and TRBJ2-1; TRBD2 matches 11 bases. Looked up from germline, CDR1 is KGHSY and CDR2 is FQNENV. The trim removed 3 bases at V and 9 bases at J, leaving 10 bases unmatched. The CDR3 covers 16 residues. CDR3 loop: CASSHPIAGGPLEQFF. As DNA, the CDR3 is TGTGCCAGCAGCCATCCGATAGCGGGAGGGCCCCTTGAGCAGTTCTTC.

J is TRBJ2-2 and V is TRBV7-3, with D perhaps TRBD1 (6 bases). Germline V lookup: CDR1 SGHTA, CDR2 FQGTGA. This CDR3 has 14 amino acids. V lost 5 bases, J lost 5 bases, and 12 bases lay in between. The CDR3 loop reads CASSKQGNTGELFF. CDR3 nucleotide sequence: TGTGCCAGCAGCAAACAGGGAAATACCGGGGAGCTGTTTTTT. Based on the CDR3 plus reference TRBV7-3 and TRBJ2-2, the full variable domain is GAGVSQTPSNKVTEKGKYVELRCDPISGHTALYWYRQSLGQGPEFLIYFQGTGAADDSGLPNDRFFAVRPEGSVSTLKIQRTERGDSAVYLCASSKQGNTGELFFGEGSRLTVL.

The chain is built from TRBV24-1 and TRBJ1-1, with D possibly being TRBD1 (6 bases). CDR1 is KGHDR and CDR2 is SFDVKD in the germline V gene. This CDR3 has 12 amino acids. Trimming removed 5 bases from V and 4 bases from J, with 7 bases in between. CDR3 in amino acids: CATSGGPTEAFF. The CDR3 nucleotides are TGTGCCACCAGTGGGGGGCCCACTGAAGCTTTCTTT.

This clone was seen once. The rearrangement links TRBV3-1 (or the pseudogene TRBV3-2) to TRBJ2-2; 9 nucleotides match TRBD1. Germline loops: CDR1 LGHDT, CDR2 YNNKEL (reference sequence). The CDR3 is 16 amino acids. V lost 0 bases to trimming and J lost 1 base; unmatched junction nucleotides: 0. CDR3 in DNA: TGTGCCAGCAGCCAAGAGGGACAGGGGAACACCGGGGAGCTGTTTTTT. Translating gives CASSQEGQGNTGELFF.

This chain links TRBV12-3 or TRBV12-4 with TRBJ2-1; TRBD2 is a possible D gene (5 bases). The CDR3 contains 13 residues. Trimming removed 6 bases from V and 8 bases from J, with 14 bases in between. The CDR3 protein is CASSHVGSDEQFF. The CDR3 nucleotides read TGTGCCAGCAGCCACGTGGGGAGCGATGAGCAGTTCTTC.

J is TRBJ2-3 and V is TRBV30, with D possibly matching TRBD1 (6 bases). Trimming removed 8 bases at V and 0 bases at J, with 18 bases between. Germline CDR1 reads GTSNPN; CDR2 reads SVGIG (reference sequence). The CDR3 is 15 residues long. CDR3 bases: TGTGCCCAGGGGAGAGCCGTCATGAGCACAGATACGCAGTATTTT. This codes for CAQGRAVMSTDTQYF.

V and J are TRBV20-1 and TRBJ1-1, with 9 bases aligning to TRBD1. The CDR3 is 14 residues long. Germline V lookup: CDR1 DFQATT, CDR2 SNEGSKA (reference sequence). With 3 bases clipped from V and 5 bases from J, the junction kept 7 bases outside the gene matches. The CDR3 is CSASINRGLTEAFF. The CDR3 coding sequence is TGCAGTGCTAGTATCAACAGGGGGCTAACTGAAGCTTTCTTT.

The rearrangement uses TRBV24-1 and TRBJ2-1; TRBD1 agrees at 8 bases. CDR1 and CDR2 (germline): KGHDR, SFDVKD. The CDR3 is made up of 12 amino acids. V was pared by 6 bases and J by 16 bases, with 10 bases of the junction left unmatched. The CDR3 DNA follows: TGTGCCACCAGTTTAGGGTGGGACAGGCTCTTCTTC. This gives the protein CATSLGWDRLFF.

This sequence joins TRBV9 and TRBJ2-1, with a possible D match to TRBD2 (6 bases). In germline, CDR1 is SGDLS, CDR2 YYNGEE. V lost 0 bases, J lost 3 bases, and 7 bases lay in between. The CDR3 extends over 14 amino acids. CDR3 loop: CASSVAGDYNEQFF. CDR3 in DNA: TGTGCCAGCAGCGTAGCGGGAGACTACAATGAGCAGTTCTTC.

The rearrangement joins TRBV7-3 to TRBJ2-7, with TRBD2 matching over 8 bases. CDR3 length: 15 amino acids. The V gene end was trimmed by 5 bases and the J gene end by 3 bases; junction bases not matched to a gene: 9. In germline, CDR1 is SGHTA, CDR2 FQGTGA. CDR3 loop: CASSPSRTSIYEQYF. CDR3 nucleotides: TGTGCCAGCAGCCCAAGCCGGACTAGCATCTACGAGCAGTACTTC.

This clone is a singleton in its sample. This sequence joins TRBV5-4 and TRBJ2-5, with TRBD2 matching over 11 bases. The length of the CDR3 is 17 residues. From germline, CDR1 is SGHNT and CDR2 YYREEE (reference sequence). J lost 5 bases, V lost 0 bases, and 9 bases had no gene match. CDR3 protein: CASSLAVAGGAGETQYF. CDR3 sequence (DNA): TGTGCCAGCAGCTTGGCGGTAGCGGGAGGGGCAGGGGAGACCCAGTACTTC. Looking up the rest from reference TRBV5-4 and TRBJ2-5 gives the full variable domain: ETGVTQSPTHLIKTRGQQVTLRCSSQSGHNTVSWYQQALGQGPQFIFQYYREEENGRGNFPPRFSGLQFPNYSSELNVNALELDDSALYLCASSLAVAGGAGETQYFGPGTRLLVL.

The chain is built from TRBV2 and TRBJ2-2; D possibly corresponds to TRBD1 (6 bases). This CDR3 is 15 amino acids long. V was cut by 4 bases and J by 5 bases, with 14 bases left in between. Germline CDR1 is SNHLY and CDR2 is FYNNEI. The CDR3 is CASSAGVVWTGELFF. In nucleotides, the CDR3 is TGTGCCAGCAGTGCAGGGGTCGTGTGGACCGGGGAGCTGTTTTTT. The variable domain in full, with the rest retrieved from reference TRBV2 and TRBJ2-2, is EPEVTQTPSHQVTQMGQEVILRCVPISNHLYFYWYRQILGQKVEFLVSFYNNEISEKSEIFDDQFSVERPDGSNFTLKIRSTKLEDSAMYFCASSAGVVWTGELFFGEGSRLTVL.

This chain uses TRBV3-1 (or the pseudogene TRBV3-2) with TRBJ2-1; 7 bases align to TRBD1. CDR1 LGHDT and CDR2 YNNKEL come from the germline V gene (reference sequence). V lost 1 base to trimming and J lost 2 bases; unmatched junction nucleotides: 2. This CDR3 comprises 15 residues. CDR3 residues: CASSQGQGTYNEQFF. DNA of the CDR3: TGTGCCAGCAGCCAAGGACAGGGTACCTACAATGAGCAGTTCTTC.

The gene calls are TRBV29-1 and TRBJ2-5; D is undetermined. Looked up from germline, CDR1 is SQVTM and CDR2 is ANQGSEA. Trimming took 1 base from V and 3 from J, leaving 6 bases between them. The CDR3 totals 12 residues. The CDR3 region has the DNA TGCAGCGTTGAAGGCCAGAAAGAGACCCAGTACTTC. Protein sequence: CSVEGQKETQYF.

This chain connects TRBV5-6 to TRBJ1-2, with D tentatively TRBD1 (5 bases). With 1 base removed from V and 0 bases from J, the gap between germline ends came to 10 bases. Germline values: CDR1 SGHDT, CDR2 YYEEEE. The CDR3 length is 15 residues. The CDR3, as DNA: TGTGCCAGCAGCTTGTCGGACACCTCTAACTATGGCTACACCTTC. Its protein is CASSLSDTSNYGYTF. The entire variable domain, with the rest obtained from reference TRBV5-6 and TRBJ1-2, is as follows: DAGVTQSPTHLIKTRGQQVTLRCSPKSGHDTVSWYQQALGQGPQFIFQYYEEEERQRGNFPDRFSGHQFPNYSSELNVNALLLGDSALYLCASSLSDTSNYGYTFGSGTRLTVV.

The gene calls are TRBV5-5 and TRBJ2-3, with D unclear. Germline CDR1 and CDR2: SGHKS and YYEKEE (reference sequence). The CDR3 runs 14 residues. With 1 base removed from V and 0 bases from J, the gap between germline ends came to 6 bases. The CDR3 is CASSLWQSTDTQYF. CDR3 sequence (DNA): TGTGCCAGCAGCTTGTGGCAGAGCACAGATACGCAGTATTTT.

The V call is TRBV5-4, the J call TRBJ2-1; 8 nucleotides line up with TRBD2. Per germline, CDR1 SGHNT and CDR2 YYREEE (reference sequence). V shed 0 bases, J shed 7 bases, and the junction held 3 bases outside the gene matches. This CDR3 region has 14 residues. CDR3 in amino acids: CASSLELADNEQFF. In DNA form, the CDR3 reads TGTGCCAGCAGCTTGGAACTAGCGGATAATGAGCAGTTCTTC.

This clone has just one count. The chain uses TRBV5-4 and TRBJ2-1, with 10 bases identical to TRBD1. The V and J ends lost 4 bases and 10 bases, in that order; junction bases with no gene match: 11. The CDR3 loop spans 15 amino acids. The germline CDR1 and CDR2 sequences are SGHNT and YYREEE (reference sequence). The chain's CDR3 is CASSTGTGVDGEQFF. CDR3 nucleotide sequence: TGTGCCAGCAGCACCGGGACAGGGGTGGACGGCGAGCAGTTCTTC.

The genes are TRBV5-8 and TRBJ2-1; 7 nucleotides agree with TRBD2. Germline-derived CDR1 and CDR2 are SGHTS and YDEGEE. The CDR3 extends over 14 amino acids. J was trimmed by 6 bases and V by 4 bases; bases with no gene match: 7. CDR3 residues: CASSLREGLNEQFF. The CDR3 nucleotides are TGTGCCAGCAGCCTGAGGGAGGGCCTCAATGAGCAGTTCTTC.

The chain joins TRBV7-2 to TRBJ2-7, with TRBD1 as a possible D gene (7 bases). CDR1 is SGHTA, CDR2 FQGNSA, per germline. This CDR3 comprises 14 residues. Between the trimmed V and J ends, which lost 5 bases and 7 bases, there was a span of 18 bases. CDR3 amino acids: CASSGGGGAKEQYF. The CDR3 bases are TGTGCCAGCAGCGGAGGAGGGGGCGCGAAAGAGCAGTACTTC.

The chain uses TRBV7-2 and TRBJ1-3, with D maybe TRBD1 (6 bases). The ends were cut back, 4 bases at V and 4 bases at J, with 11 bases in the middle. CDR1 and CDR2 from the germline V gene are SGHTA and FQGNSA. The CDR3 covers 14 residues. CDR3: CASSSTGYGNTIYF. The DNA for the CDR3 is TGTGCCAGCAGCTCTACAGGGTACGGAAACACCATATATTTT.